The 14 T cell receptor beta chains reported below all come from one sample, sequenced in a study of regulatory and conventional T cells in RAG deficiency. Clones were read by immunoSEQ multiplex PCR, and TCRdb kept only the in-frame ones, dropping some. Of about 30,000 clones detected, around 96% appear once; the ten largest clones hold 0.3% to 0.45%. Genomic DNA came from blood conventional CD4+ T cells gated CD25-low CD127-high. These data were also filed under a second study, of regulatory T cells. That source notes: The primer mix had 52 TRBV and 13 TRBJ primers.

The sequenced material came from CD25- CD4+ T cells sorted from blood. Receptors were obtained from a human donor in good health.

The rearrangement joins TRBV23-1 to TRBJ2-1, with 13 positions matching TRBD2. TRBV23-1 is filed as an ORF, its function uncertain. Losses at the gene ends were 2 bases for V and 6 bases for J; bases not matched to a gene: 4. This CDR3 region has 16 residues. The CDR3 loop reads CASSQEGLAGPNEQFF. The CDR3 nucleotides are TGCGCCAGCAGTCAAGAGGGACTAGCGGGACCCAATGAGCAGTTCTTC.

The chain couples TRBV11-2 to TRBJ2-3; TRBD2 matches at 10 bases. The J segment lost 5 bases and the V segment lost 2 bases, leaving 4 bases of the junction unmatched. The germline CDR1 and CDR2 sequences are SGHAT and FQNNGV. CDR3 length: 15 amino acids. In DNA form, the CDR3 reads TGTGCCAGCAGCTTAATAGCGGGGGGACAAGATACGCAGTATTTT. Residues: CASSLIAGGQDTQYF.

The chain combines TRBV9 with TRBJ2-6; D is perhaps TRBD1 (6 bases). The ends were cut back, 0 bases at V and 1 base at J, with 11 bases in the middle. The germline gives CDR1 SGDLS, CDR2 YYNGEE. CDR3 length equals 17 residues. The CDR3 DNA reads as TGTGCCAGCAGCGTAGACAGGGATTCTTCTGGGGCCAACGTCCTGACTTTC. Amino acids: CASSVDRDSSGANVLTF. Variable domain in full (rest from reference TRBV9 and TRBJ2-6): DSGVTQTPKHLITATGQRVTLRCSPRSGDLSVYWYQQSLDQGLQFLIQYYNGEERAKGNILERFSAQQFPDLHSELNLSSLELGDSALYFCASSVDRDSSGANVLTFGAGSRLTVL.

The V call is TRBV18, the J call TRBJ1-5; 10 bases are a match to TRBD1. This CDR3 is 14 amino acids long. Germline V gene sequence: CDR1 KGHSH, CDR2 LQKENI. The J segment lost 6 bases and the V segment lost 5 bases, leaving 4 bases of the junction unmatched. The CDR3 is CASSAGTGAQPQHF. In DNA form, the CDR3 reads TGTGCCAGCTCAGCTGGGACAGGGGCTCAGCCCCAGCATTTT.

This chain joins TRBV30 and TRBJ2-5; 12 bases are shared with TRBD2. The CDR3 consists of 14 residues. The trim removed 3 bases at V and 5 bases at J, leaving 4 bases unmatched. Looked up from germline, CDR1 is GTSNPN and CDR2 is SVGIG (reference sequence). The CDR3 spells CAWRTSGSGETQYF. The CDR3 region has the DNA TGTGCCTGGAGGACTAGCGGGAGCGGCGAGACCCAGTACTTC.

The chain combines TRBV27 with TRBJ1-2; 12 bases map to TRBD1. CDR3 length equals 15 residues. After removal of 2 bases from V and 7 bases from J, the junction contained 5 bases not matched to a gene. In germline, CDR1 is MNHEY, CDR2 SMNVEV (reference sequence). The CDR3 loop reads CASSLMGQGASGYTF. The CDR3 DNA reads TGTGCCAGCAGTTTAATGGGACAGGGGGCGAGTGGCTACACCTTC.

This clone was counted a single time. The CDR3 DNA follows: TGTGCCAGCAGGACAGCCTCCTACGAGCAGTACTTC. Translation: CASRTASYEQYF. The chain has TRBV6-1 and TRBJ2-7; TRBD1 might be the D (5 bases). Germline CDR1 reads MNHNS; CDR2 reads SASEGT. The V and J ends lost 6 bases and 0 bases respectively, with 6 bases between them. The CDR3 has 12 residues.

The chain recombines TRBV10-3 with TRBJ1-3; TRBD1 agrees at 8 bases. Looked up from germline, CDR1 is ENHRY and CDR2 is SYGVKD. The CDR3 contains 15 residues. The ends lost 8 bases at V and 2 bases at J; junction bases unmatched: 8. The CDR3 reads CAIQPETGAGNTIYF. DNA of the CDR3: TGTGCCATCCAGCCTGAGACAGGGGCTGGAAACACCATATATTTT.

The DNA for the CDR3 is TGTGCCAGCAGCCGTGGACAGGGGACCACTGAAGCTTTCTTT. This codes for CASSRGQGTTEAFF. The chain carries TRBV5-4 and TRBJ1-1; 9 bases fit TRBD1. The V gene's germline CDR1 is SGHNT and CDR2 YYREEE (reference sequence). The CDR3 consists of 14 residues. The ends lost 4 bases at V and 4 bases at J; junction bases unmatched: 5.

This rearrangement joins TRBV6-5 to TRBJ1-4, with 10 bases fitting TRBD1. CDR3 size: 15 residues. With V trimmed by 6 bases and J by 0 bases, 1 base remained unmatched. Germline CDR1 MNHEY, CDR2 SVGAGI. This CDR3 reads CASRGTGATNEKLFF. The CDR3 DNA reads as TGTGCCAGCAGGGGGACAGGGGCAACTAATGAAAAACTGTTTTTT.

The chain links TRBV20-1 to TRBJ2-1; a possible D gene is TRBD2 (5 bases). The CDR3 is made up of 11 amino acids. Germline V gene data show CDR1 as DFQATT and CDR2 as SNEGSKA (reference sequence). V lost 3 bases to trimming and J lost 5 bases, with 5 bases between them. The CDR3 region is CSARGDNEQFF. For the CDR3, the DNA is TGCAGTGCTAGGGGAGACAATGAGCAGTTCTTC.

The rearrangement joins TRBV6-6 to TRBJ2-7, with 7 bases that match TRBD2. V lost 2 bases, J lost 3 bases, and 4 bases stayed unmatched. Germline assignment: CDR1 MNHNY and CDR2 SVGAGI (reference sequence). This CDR3 has 14 residues. The CDR3 here is CASSYRTGGYEQYF. The CDR3 bases are TGTGCCAGCAGTTACCGGACGGGGGGCTACGAGCAGTACTTC.

The chain joins TRBV18 to TRBJ1-3, with a tentative D call TRBD1 (6 bases). Germline V gene sequence: CDR1 KGHSH, CDR2 LQKENI. This CDR3 region has 15 residues. Trimming stripped 3 bases from V and 0 bases from J, with 9 bases between. CDR3 protein: CASSPVGGSGNTIYF. The CDR3 DNA sequence: TGTGCCAGCTCACCCGTAGGGGGCTCTGGAAACACCATATATTTT.

The chain carries TRBV6-5 and TRBJ1-1, with D possibly being TRBD1 (5 bases). CDR1 is MNHEY and CDR2 is SVGAGI in the germline V gene. The CDR3 sequence is 14 residues long. The V end was cut by 8 bases, the J end by 1 base, with 14 bases between. DNA for the CDR3: TGTGCCAGCTCCCGCGGAGGGGAGAACACTGAAGCTTTCTTT. As protein: CASSRGGENTEAFF.